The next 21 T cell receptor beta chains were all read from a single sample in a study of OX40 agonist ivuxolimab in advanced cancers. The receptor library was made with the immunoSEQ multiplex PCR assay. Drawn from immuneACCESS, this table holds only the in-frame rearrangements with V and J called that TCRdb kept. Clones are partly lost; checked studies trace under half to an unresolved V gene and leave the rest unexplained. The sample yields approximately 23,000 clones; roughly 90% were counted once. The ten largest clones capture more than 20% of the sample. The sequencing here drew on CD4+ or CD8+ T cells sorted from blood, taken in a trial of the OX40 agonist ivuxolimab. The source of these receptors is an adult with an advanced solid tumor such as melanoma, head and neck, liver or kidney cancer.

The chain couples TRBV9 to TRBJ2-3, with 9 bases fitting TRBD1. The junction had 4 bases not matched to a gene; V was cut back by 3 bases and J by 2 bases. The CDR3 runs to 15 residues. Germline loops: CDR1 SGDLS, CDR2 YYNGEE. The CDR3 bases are TGTGCCAGCAGCGGGACAGGGGCCAACACAGATACGCAGTATTTT. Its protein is CASSGTGANTDTQYF.

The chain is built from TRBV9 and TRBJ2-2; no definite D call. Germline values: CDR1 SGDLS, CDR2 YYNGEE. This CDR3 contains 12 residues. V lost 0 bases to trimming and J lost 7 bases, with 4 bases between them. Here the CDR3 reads CASSVVVGELFF. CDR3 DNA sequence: TGTGCCAGCAGCGTAGTTGTCGGGGAGCTGTTTTTT.

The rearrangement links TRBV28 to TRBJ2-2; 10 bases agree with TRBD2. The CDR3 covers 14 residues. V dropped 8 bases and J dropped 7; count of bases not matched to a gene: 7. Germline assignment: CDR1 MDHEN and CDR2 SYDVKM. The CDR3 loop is CASSPSGSIGELFF. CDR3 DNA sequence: TGTGCCAGCTCTCCTAGCGGGAGTATCGGGGAGCTGTTTTTT.

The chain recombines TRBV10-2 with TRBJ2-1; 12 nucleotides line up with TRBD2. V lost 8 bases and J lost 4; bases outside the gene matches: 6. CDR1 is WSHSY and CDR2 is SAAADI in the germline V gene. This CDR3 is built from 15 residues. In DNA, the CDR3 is TGCGCCAGCGGTCCGACTAGCGGGAGTTACAATGAGCAGTTCTTC. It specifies CASGPTSGSYNEQFF.

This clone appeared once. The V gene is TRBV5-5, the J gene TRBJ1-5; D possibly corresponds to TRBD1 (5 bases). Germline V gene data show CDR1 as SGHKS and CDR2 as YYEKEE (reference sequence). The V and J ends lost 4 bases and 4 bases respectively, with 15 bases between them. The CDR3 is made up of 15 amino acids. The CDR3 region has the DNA TGTGCCAGCAGCCCTGGCCTGGGACGAAATCAGCCCCAGCATTTT. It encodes CASSPGLGRNQPQHF.

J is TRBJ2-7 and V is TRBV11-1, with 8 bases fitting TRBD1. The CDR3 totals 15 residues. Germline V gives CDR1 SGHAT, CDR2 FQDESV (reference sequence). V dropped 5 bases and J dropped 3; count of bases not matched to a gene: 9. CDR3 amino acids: CASSGGQGPFYEQYF. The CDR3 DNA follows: TGTGCCAGCAGCGGCGGACAGGGTCCCTTCTACGAGCAGTACTTC.

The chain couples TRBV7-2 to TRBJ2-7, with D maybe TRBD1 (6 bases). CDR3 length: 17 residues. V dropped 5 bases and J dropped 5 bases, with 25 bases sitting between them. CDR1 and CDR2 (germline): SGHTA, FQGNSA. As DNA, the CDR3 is TGTGCCAGCAGCCCAAGACGGTGGGACAAGGGTAGCCACGAGCAGTACTTC. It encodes CASSPRRWDKGSHEQYF.

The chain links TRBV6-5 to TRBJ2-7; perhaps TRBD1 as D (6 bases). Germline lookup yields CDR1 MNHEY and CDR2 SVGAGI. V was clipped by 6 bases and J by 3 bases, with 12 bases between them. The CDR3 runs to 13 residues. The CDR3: CASSPGHFYEQYF. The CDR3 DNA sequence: TGTGCCAGCAGCCCGGGACATTTCTACGAGCAGTACTTC.

CDR3 DNA sequence: TGCGCCAGCAGTGAGGACGGACGGCCCCAAGAGACCCAGTACTTC. This translates into CASSEDGRPQETQYF. The gene calls are TRBV10-2 and TRBJ2-5; the D is unclear. The length of the CDR3 is 15 residues. Trimming pared 2 bases from V and 1 base from J, leaving 11 bases between. Germline assignment: CDR1 WSHSY and CDR2 SAAADI.

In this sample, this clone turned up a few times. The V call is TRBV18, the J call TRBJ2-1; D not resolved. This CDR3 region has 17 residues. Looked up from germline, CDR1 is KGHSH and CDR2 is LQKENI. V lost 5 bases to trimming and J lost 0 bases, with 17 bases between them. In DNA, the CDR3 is TGTGCCAGCTCAGACCAACTAAGCGCTAGCTCCTACAATGAGCAGTTCTTC. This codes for CASSDQLSASSYNEQFF. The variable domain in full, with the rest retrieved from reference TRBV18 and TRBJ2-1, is NAGVMQNPRHLVRRRGQEARLRCSPMKGHSHVYWYRQLPEEGLKFMVYLQKENIIDESGMPKERFSAEFPKEGPSILRIQQVVRGDSAAYFCASSDQLSASSYNEQFFGPGTRLTVL.

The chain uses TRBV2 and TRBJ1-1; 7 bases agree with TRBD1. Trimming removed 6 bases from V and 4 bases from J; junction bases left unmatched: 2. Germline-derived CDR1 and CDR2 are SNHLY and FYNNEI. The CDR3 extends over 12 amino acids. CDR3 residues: CASRQGFTEAFF. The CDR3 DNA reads TGTGCCAGCAGACAGGGGTTCACTGAAGCTTTCTTT.

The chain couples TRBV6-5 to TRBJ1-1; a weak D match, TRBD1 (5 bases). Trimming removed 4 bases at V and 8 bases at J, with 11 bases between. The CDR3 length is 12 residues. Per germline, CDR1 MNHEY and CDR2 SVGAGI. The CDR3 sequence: CASSSSGTEAFF. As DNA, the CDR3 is TGTGCCAGCAGTTCTTCAGGGACGGAAGCTTTCTTT.

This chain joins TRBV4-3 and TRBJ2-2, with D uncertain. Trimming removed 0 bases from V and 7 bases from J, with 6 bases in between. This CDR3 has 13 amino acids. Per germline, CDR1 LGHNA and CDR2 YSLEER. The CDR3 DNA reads TGCGCCAGCAGCCAAGATTCCCACGGGGAGCTGTTTTTT. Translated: CASSQDSHGELFF.

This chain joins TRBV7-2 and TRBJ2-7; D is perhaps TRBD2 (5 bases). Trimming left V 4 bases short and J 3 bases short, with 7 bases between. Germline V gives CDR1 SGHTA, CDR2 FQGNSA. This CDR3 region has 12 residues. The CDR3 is CASSSGNYEQYF. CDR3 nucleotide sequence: TGTGCCAGCAGCTCGGGGAACTACGAGCAGTACTTC.

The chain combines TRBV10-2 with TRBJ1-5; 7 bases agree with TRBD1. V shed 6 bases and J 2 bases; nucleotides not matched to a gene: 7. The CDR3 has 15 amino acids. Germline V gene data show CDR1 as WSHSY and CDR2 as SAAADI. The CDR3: CASSVDRAGNQPQHF. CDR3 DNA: TGCGCCAGCAGCGTTGACAGGGCTGGCAATCAGCCCCAGCATTTT.

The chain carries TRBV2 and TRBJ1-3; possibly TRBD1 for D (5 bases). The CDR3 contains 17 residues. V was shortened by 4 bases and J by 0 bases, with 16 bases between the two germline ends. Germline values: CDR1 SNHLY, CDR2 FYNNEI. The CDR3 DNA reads TGTGCCAGCAGTGTTGGGGCAGACTCTTACTCTGGAAACACCATATATTTT. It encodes CASSVGADSYSGNTIYF.

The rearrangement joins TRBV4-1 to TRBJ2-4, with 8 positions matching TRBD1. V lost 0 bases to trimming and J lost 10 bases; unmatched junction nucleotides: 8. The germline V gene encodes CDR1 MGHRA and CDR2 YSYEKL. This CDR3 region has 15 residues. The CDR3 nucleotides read TGCGCCAGCAGCCAAGAGACAGGGGCCGGACGAATTCAGTACTTC. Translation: CASSQETGAGRIQYF.

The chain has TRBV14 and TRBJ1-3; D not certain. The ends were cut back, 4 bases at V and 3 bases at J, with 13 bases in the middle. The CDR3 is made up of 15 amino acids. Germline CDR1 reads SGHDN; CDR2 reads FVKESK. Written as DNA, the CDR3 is TGTGCCAGCAGCCCCTTGGGGTTCGGTGGAAACACCATATATTTT. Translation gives CASSPLGFGGNTIYF.

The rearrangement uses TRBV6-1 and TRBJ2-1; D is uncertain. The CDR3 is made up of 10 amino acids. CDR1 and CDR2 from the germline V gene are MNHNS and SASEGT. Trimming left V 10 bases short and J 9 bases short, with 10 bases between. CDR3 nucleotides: TGTGCCACCGGGTGGGTTGAGCAGTTCTTC. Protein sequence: CATGWVEQFF.

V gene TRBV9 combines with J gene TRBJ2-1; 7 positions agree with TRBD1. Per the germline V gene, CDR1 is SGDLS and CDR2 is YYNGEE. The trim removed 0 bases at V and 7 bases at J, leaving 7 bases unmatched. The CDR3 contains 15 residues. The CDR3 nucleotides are TGTGCCAGCAGCGTAGAGGGGACAGACGTAAATGAGCAGTTCTTC. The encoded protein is CASSVEGTDVNEQFF.

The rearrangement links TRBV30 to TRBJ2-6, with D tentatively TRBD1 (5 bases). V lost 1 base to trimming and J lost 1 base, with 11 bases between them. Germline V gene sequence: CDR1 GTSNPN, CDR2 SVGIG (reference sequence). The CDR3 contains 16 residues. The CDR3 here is CAWSAIGASGANVLTF. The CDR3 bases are TGTGCCTGGAGTGCCATTGGGGCTTCTGGGGCCAACGTCCTGACTTTC.